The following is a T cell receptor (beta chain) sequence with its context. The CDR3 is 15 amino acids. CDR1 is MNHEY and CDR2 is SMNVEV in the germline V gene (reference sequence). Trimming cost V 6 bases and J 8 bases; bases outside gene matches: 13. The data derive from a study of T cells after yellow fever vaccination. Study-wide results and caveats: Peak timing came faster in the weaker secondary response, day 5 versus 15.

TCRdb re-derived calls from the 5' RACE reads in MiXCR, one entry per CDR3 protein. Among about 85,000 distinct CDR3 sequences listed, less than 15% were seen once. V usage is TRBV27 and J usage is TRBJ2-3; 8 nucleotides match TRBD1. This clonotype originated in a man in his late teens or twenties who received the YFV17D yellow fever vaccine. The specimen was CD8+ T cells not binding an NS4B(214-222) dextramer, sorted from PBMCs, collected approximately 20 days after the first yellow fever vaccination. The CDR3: CASSRSRTGKGTQYF. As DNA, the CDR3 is TGTGCCAGCAGCCGCTCCCGGACAGGGAAGGGTACGCAGTATTTT.